This TCR beta chain was found in a study of cytomegalovirus exposure and HLA in healthy donors. Study context: From HLA-typed donors, an early data release held approximately 85 million unique TCRs.

With regard to this clone: No antigen is known for it.

Study-wide results and limits: In a later analysis, DRB1 alleles had the most associated TCRs; HLA-C alleles the fewest. Later analysis identified 15,000 to 20,000 TCR beta sequences associated with HLA alleles, using a false discovery rate threshold of 0.05.

Each donor was healthy, and each was a bone marrow donor. V was clipped by 2 bases and J by 8 bases; unmatched bases: 7. CDR3 size: 16 residues. CDR1 is SGHTA and CDR2 is FQGNSA in the germline V gene. This PCR relied on a set of 60 Vbeta primers and 13 Jbeta primers. Clones were read by immunoSEQ multiplex PCR, and TCRdb kept only the in-frame ones, dropping some. The sample has roughly 200,000 clones, about 86% seen once; the top ten hold around 0.31%. The source material was PBMCs. The chain carries TRBV7-2 and TRBJ2-1; TRBD1 matches at 12 bases. This TCR was recovered from a woman aged 30 to 39 in good health and CMV-seronegative. CDR3 protein: CASSLWGTGGGDEQFF. The CDR3 coding sequence is TGTGCCAGCAGCTTATGGGGGACAGGGGGCGGGGATGAGCAGTTCTTC. The entire variable domain, with the rest obtained from reference TRBV7-2 and TRBJ2-1, is as follows: GAGVSQSPSNKVTEKGKDVELRCDPISGHTALYWYRQSLGQGLEFLIYFQGNSAPDKSGLPSDRFSAERTGGSVSTLTIQRTQQEDSAVYLCASSLWGTGGGDEQFFGPGTRLTVL.